A single sample gave rise to the 6 T cell receptor beta chains below, sequenced in a study of T cell responses to AZD1222 COVID-19 vaccine. Sequencing was performed with immunoSEQ multiplex PCR; in TCRdb, only in-frame clones are kept and a portion is missing. The table has roughly 150,000 clones, about 89% seen once. The specimen comprised peripheral blood, sampled on day 0 of AZD1222 vaccination. The receptors shown here come from an adult in good health.

This clone was seen a few times. The chain carries TRBV5-1 and TRBJ2-7; the match to TRBD2 covers 10 bases. Germline V lookup: CDR1 SGHRS, CDR2 YFSETQ. The CDR3 covers 15 residues. Trimming removed 5 bases from V and 4 bases from J; junction bases left unmatched: 9. CDR3 sequence (DNA): TGCGCCAGCAGTCCAGGGACTAGCGACGCTTACGAGCAGTACTTC. This codes for CASSPGTSDAYEQYF.

The chain employs TRBV7-9 and TRBJ2-7; TRBD1 is a possible D gene (5 bases). The V end was cut by 5 bases, the J end by 0 bases, with 14 bases between. The CDR3 runs to 15 residues. The germline V gene encodes CDR1 SEHNR and CDR2 FQNEAQ (reference sequence). CDR3 in DNA: TGTGCCAGCAGCGAATCAGGGATCCCCTCCTACGAGCAGTACTTC. Amino acid sequence: CASSESGIPSYEQYF.

The chain combines TRBV7-3 with TRBJ2-1; 7 positions agree with TRBD2. Losses at the gene ends were 6 bases for V and 10 bases for J; bases not matched to a gene: 6. This CDR3 has 12 amino acids. Germline lookup yields CDR1 SGHTA and CDR2 FQGTGA. The CDR3 DNA reads TGTGCCAGCAGTTGGACTAGAGGCGAGCAGTTCTTC. Translation gives CASSWTRGEQFF.

The chain employs TRBV27 and TRBJ2-7; perhaps TRBD2 as D (5 bases). The CDR3 runs to 15 residues. V lost 5 bases and J lost 0, with 14 bases in between. Germline V gene sequence: CDR1 MNHEY, CDR2 SMNVEV (reference sequence). The CDR3 here is CASSLAGEFSYEQYF. DNA for the CDR3: TGTGCCAGCAGTCTGGCCGGGGAGTTCTCCTACGAGCAGTACTTC.

The genes are TRBV4-2 and TRBJ2-7, with D possibly TRBD2 on 5 matching bases. The CDR3 contains 15 residues. Trimming cost V 0 bases and J 5 bases, with 14 bases left between them. CDR1 is LGHNA, CDR2 YNFKEQ, per germline. The CDR3 loop reads CASSQDWGPEDEQYF. The CDR3 DNA sequence: TGTGCCAGCAGCCAAGATTGGGGTCCGGAGGACGAGCAGTACTTC.

This clone was seen just once. The chain carries TRBV28 and TRBJ1-5; no definite D call. The CDR3 consists of 13 residues. Per germline, CDR1 MDHEN and CDR2 SYDVKM. V gave up 6 bases and J gave up 5 bases, with 11 bases separating them. CDR3 sequence reads: CASRGTQYQPQHF. CDR3 sequence (DNA): TGTGCCAGCAGGGGAACGCAATATCAGCCCCAGCATTTT.